The T cell receptor beta chain under discussion was sequenced for a study of blood T cell repertoires in COVID-19. J lost 1 base, V lost 0 bases, and 13 bases had no gene match. Germline V CDR1 and CDR2: SGHNT, YYREEE (reference sequence). CDR3 size: 19 residues. Per the original methods: Estimated nucleated cell counts came from reference gene primer amplification. Data came from immunoSEQ multiplex PCR; TCRdb stores just in-frame clones and leaves some out. V, J and clone size reflect that table, while D and trimming were determined from the DNA. The data contain around 190,000 clones, roughly 85% of them singletons.

Sequencing was carried out using peripheral blood. This rearrangement joins TRBV5-4 to TRBJ1-2; 9 bases agree with TRBD1. The source is a man in his fifties or sixties with active or convalescent COVID-19. The CDR3 protein is CASSLGGQGLLILNYGYTF. The CDR3 coding sequence is TGTGCCAGCAGCTTGGGGGGACAGGGCCTCCTAATACTTAACTATGGCTACACCTTC. The full variable domain, in which reference TRBV5-4 and TRBJ1-2 provide the parts outside the CDR3, is ETGVTQSPTHLIKTRGQQVTLRCSSQSGHNTVSWYQQALGQGPQFIFQYYREEENGRGNFPPRFSGLQFPNYSSELNVNALELDDSALYLCASSLGGQGLLILNYGYTFGSGTRLTVV.